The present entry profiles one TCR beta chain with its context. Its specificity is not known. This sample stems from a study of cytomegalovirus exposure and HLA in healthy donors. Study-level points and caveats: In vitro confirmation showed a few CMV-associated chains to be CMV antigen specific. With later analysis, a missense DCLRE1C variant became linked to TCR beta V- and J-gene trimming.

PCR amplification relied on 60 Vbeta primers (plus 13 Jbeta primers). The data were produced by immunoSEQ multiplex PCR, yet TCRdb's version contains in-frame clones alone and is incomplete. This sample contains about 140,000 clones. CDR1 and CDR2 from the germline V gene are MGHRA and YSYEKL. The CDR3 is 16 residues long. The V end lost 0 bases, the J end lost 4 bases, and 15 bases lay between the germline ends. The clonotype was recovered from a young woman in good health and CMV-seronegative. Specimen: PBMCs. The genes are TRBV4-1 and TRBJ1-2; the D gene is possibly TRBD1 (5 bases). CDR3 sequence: CASSQDGLGGGYGYTF. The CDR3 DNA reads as TGCGCCAGCAGCCAAGATGGGTTGGGGGGTGGCTATGGCTACACCTTC.